Shown below are 2 T cell receptor beta chains from a single sample sequenced in a study of blood T cell repertoires in COVID-19. Repertoires were generated with immunoSEQ multiplex PCR, while TCRdb's copy carries only in-frame clones and drops some. Here the sample spans 70,000 to 95,000 clones, around four fifths being singletons. Sequencing input: peripheral blood. The receptors were gathered from a man older than 75 with active or convalescent COVID-19.

In its sample, this clone was seen a few times. This sequence joins TRBV23-1 and TRBJ2-7, with TRBD1 matching 8 bases. TRBV23-1 carries the ORF label, with uncertain function. The V and J ends lost 3 bases and 3 bases, in that order; junction bases with no gene match: 7. The CDR3 is 15 residues long. CDR3 sequence: CASSHQGGTGYEQYV. The CDR3 bases are TGCGCCAGCAGTCACCAAGGAGGGACAGGCTACGAGCAGTACGTC.

The V call is TRBV7-2, the J call TRBJ1-5, with 8 bases that match TRBD1. Germline lookup yields CDR1 SGHTA and CDR2 FQGNSA. The V gene end was trimmed by 5 bases and the J gene end by 7 bases; junction bases not matched to a gene: 4. The length of the CDR3 is 13 residues. The CDR3 region is CASSRQGWQPQHF. CDR3 coding DNA: TGTGCCAGCAGCCGACAGGGGTGGCAGCCCCAGCATTTT.